Listed below are T cell receptor beta chains from one sample, sequenced in a study of naive and memory T cell subsets. A single record per CDR3 protein comes from TCRdb applying MiXCR to the UMI-ligation and nested PCR reads. The table has approximately 17,000 distinct CDR3 sequences, roughly 9% seen once. Sequenced input: central memory CD8+ T cells from blood. These receptor sequences come from a human donor in good health. The CDR3 runs from the conserved cysteine through the conserved F or W.

cdr3_aa	v_call	j_call
CASSGREKLAGPYEQYF	TRBV21-1	TRBJ2-7
CASPRSDSGPSGNQPQHF	TRBV2	TRBJ1-5
CASSQDAGSGANVLTF	TRBV4-3	TRBJ2-6
CATSRSTGPSPSGANVLTF	TRBV15	TRBJ2-6
CASSPPGQGSYEQYF	TRBV7-9	TRBJ2-7
CASSRYGVDAFF	TRBV6-2/TRBV6-3	TRBJ1-1
CASRASGGAFNEQFF	TRBV2	TRBJ2-1
CASSHEDSLSNSPLHF	TRBV4-3	TRBJ1-6
CASSVSGPEGTEAFF	TRBV27	TRBJ1-1
CASSLTDSSNQPQHF	TRBV7-2	TRBJ1-5
CASSLGTSQEAFF	TRBV7-2	TRBJ1-1
CASSYTDYNEQFF	TRBV6-2/TRBV6-3	TRBJ2-1
CATSNSRTGSAEAFF	TRBV24-1	TRBJ1-1
CASSEASGDSSYEQYF	TRBV6-1	TRBJ2-7
CASSLTAATSEQYF	TRBV19	TRBJ2-7
CASSEWVRWNFYEQYF	TRBV6-1	TRBJ2-7
CASSNPMLGPGEGYGYTF	TRBV12-3/TRBV12-4	TRBJ1-2
CASSQVSPSRGNYGYTF	TRBV4-3	TRBJ1-2
CATSHGTEAFF	TRBV24-1	TRBJ1-1
CASSLAGINEQFF	TRBV7-3	TRBJ2-1